Below, one TCR beta chain is given with its context. Data came from immunoSEQ multiplex PCR; TCRdb stores just in-frame clones and leaves some out. The sample yields about 51,000 clones, under 90% seen once. These data are taken from a study of control samples from healthy donors and cancer patients. The CDR3 totals 13 residues. The germline V and J ends were trimmed by 0 bases and 2 bases, with 5 bases remaining between them. Germline CDR1 is LNHNV and CDR2 is YYDKDF (reference sequence). This chain joins TRBV15 and TRBJ2-7, with D unclear. This clonotype was obtained from a man aged 65 to 85 in good health. Sequencing was done on a sample of blood. The CDR3: CATSRDATYEQYF. The CDR3 bases are TGTGCCACCAGCAGAGATGCTACCTACGAGCAGTACTTC.